Reported below is one T cell receptor (beta chain). Which antigen it targets is not known. Per-nucleotide qualities are absent, and no much larger clonotype sits a single base away. The data belong to a study of cytomegalovirus exposure and HLA in healthy donors (dated by TCRdb to 2016 to 2017). Regarding the complete study: In an earlier analysis of approximately 500 of the donors, around 290 Gb of sequence data and 117 million unique TCR beta sequences from 180 million or so T cells were reported. The study aimed to test whether signatures of past pathogen exposure could be identified by cataloging public T cell receptors. Rather than using new phenotypic data, the later analysis identified candidate immune exposures from TCR beta sequences and from how often those sequences occurred across donors. Because of strong linkage in the cohort, roughly five DR-DQ haplotypes were treated as single units for association and clustering. Of the approximately 400 genotyped donors, 75% to 85% were placed in the genetic ancestry cluster associated with self-reported Caucasian donors. All discovery cohort repertoires had been generated on a single sequencing platform. Both class I and class II loci were covered by HLA typing, at four-digit resolution. To predict cytomegalovirus infection status, the study combined high-throughput TCR immunosequencing, statistical association of individual TCRs with disease status, and machine learning. A later analysis re-examined previously published TCR beta repertoires from just over 650 donors and added high-resolution HLA genotyping to investigate patterns of TCR occurrence. The number of donors typed differed by locus, with about 629-630 for A, B, C, DRB1 and DQB1, roughly 520 for DQA1, 600 to 610 for DPA1, and 400 to 490 for DPB1. Genome-wide SNP genotypes for about 60% of the 666 donors were used in a later genetic analysis, which treated that subset as a discovery cohort. The study profiled the T cell repertoires of 550 to 700 subjects by immunosequencing and related them to cytomegalovirus serostatus. An early release that covered 500 to 800 HLA-typed donors contained about 300 gigabases of sequencing data and around 80 million unique TCR sequences. Alongside the repertoire data, information on donor age, sex, ethnicity and CMV serostatus was compiled. An earlier analysis of several hundred of the donors applied high-throughput TCR beta sequencing to assess whether each TCR beta V gene segment acted as functional or pseudogenic. A separate validation cohort of over 95 different subjects was used in addition to the 666-subject first cohort. Among 398 genotyped donors of the cohort, an average of about 240,000 unique TCR beta nucleotide sequences were sequenced per donor, roughly a sixth of them non-productive.

Libraries were made using the immunoSEQ multiplex PCR assay. The multiplex PCR relied on a mix of 60 forward primers for TCR Vbeta segments and 13 reverse primers for TCR Jbeta segments. Amplification of the CDR3 region of rearranged TCR beta genes was performed with a multiplex PCR assay on genomic DNA. On the Illumina HiSeq System, the amplified TCR beta libraries were sequenced as 87-base-pair reads. As for the authors' bioinformatics: In a later analysis, 80 million or so unique TCR beta chains were counted across the roughly 670 repertoires, and roughly 11 million of these chains were shared by at least two donors. A nearest-neighbor algorithm error-corrected the raw reads and collapsed the reads into unique sequences, merging closely related sequences to remove PCR and sequencing errors. V, D and J gene segments were assigned by aligning CDR3 sequences to IMGT reference sequences. For a sequence to be retained, a match of at least six nucleotides was required to both a V gene segment and a J gene segment. Rearrangements were called productive when the CDR3 lacked stop codons and stayed in frame with V and J; all others were non-productive. CDR3 was defined by IMGT convention, running from the second conserved V-encoded cysteine to the conserved J-encoded phenylalanine. The earlier analysis of 450 to 750 of the donors excluded any sequence lacking an unambiguous match to a single V gene segment. An earlier analysis of fewer than 750 of the donors called V segments functional above 56.7% productive rearrangements and segregating when the between-donor standard deviation exceeded 5%. To diagnose cytomegalovirus status from the catalog of TCR beta chain sequences, a statistical classification framework was built. V and J gene assignment, in a later analysis, came from comparing TCR nucleotide sequences with IMGT/GENE-DB human TR gene sequences. The TCRdist pipeline was used in a later analysis to assign CDR3 sequences and most-parsimonious VDJ recombination scenarios. In a later analysis, every TCR beta chain was defined by the combination of its CDR3 amino acid sequence and its V-gene family, and reads without a unique V-gene family were dropped. In a later analysis, 550 to 650 highly shared, low-generation-probability nucleotide sequences were removed to address suspected cross-contamination and a sequencing artifact. In a later analysis, a clonal expansion index for each public chain was calculated from normalized within-repertoire ranks of inferred template counts. In a later analysis, generation probabilities were computed using a VDJ recombination model fitted to out-of-frame rearrangements, and the results were checked against IGoR. In a later analysis, hypergeometric tests were used to score TCR-TCR, TCR-HLA and TCR-CMV co-occurrence, with a repertoire-size bias correction applied to TCR pairs. In a later analysis, false discovery rates were estimated by permuting HLA or CMV assignments 20 times. In a later analysis, co-occurring TCRs were grouped with DBSCAN, and TCRdist sequence similarity was added when clustering was performed within HLA-allele-positive subsets. Repertoires with fewer than 30,000 or more than 120,000 public chains were left out of co-occurrence clustering, as were four to six repertoires with anomalous nucleotide sharing. Held by TCRdb, this immuneACCESS table contains in-frame sequences only and omits some clones. Under half of the omission traces to an unresolved V gene where checked; the cause of the rest is unknown. The V and J calls and the clone size are those of that table, but D and trimming were determined from the DNA. The sample yields fewer than 150,000 clones; over 60% were counted once. Of the sample, 4% to 6% is held by the ten largest clones.

In total, fewer than 750 healthy bone marrow donors made up the cohort. Cohort members were all nominally healthy when sampled, although unrecorded immune exposures were likely present. The donor was CMV seronegative and belonged to the group of several hundred seronegative cohort members. A peripheral blood sample was collected from each donor, and TCR beta sequencing was performed on peripheral blood mononuclear cells. The Qiagen DNeasy Blood Extraction Kit was used to extract genomic DNA from the blood cell samples. Between the V and J ends, shortened by 5 bases and 8 bases respectively, the junction contains 19 bases. Reading from cysteine to phenylalanine, the CDR3 counts 15 amino acids. The kept DNA is CDR3 alone, 45 bases in frame from the first base. The germline V gene provides CDR1 MDHEN and CDR2 SYDVKM. Overall results and qualifications from the work: The classifier was reported to diagnose cytomegalovirus status with high specificity and sensitivity in both the original cohort and the validation cohort. This cohort had only TCR beta chains sequenced, and the lack of alpha or paired-chain data limited which features could be detected. It was suggested by the authors that the approach could potentially be generalized to other disease states and immunological phenotypes. Because counts were too low, about 18 rarely observed V segments, including chromosome 9 orphons, were left out of the earlier analysis of about 500 of the donors. When HLA alleles, especially DR and DQ, strongly co-occurred, attributing TCR associations to individual alleles was difficult. In a later analysis, HLA-associated TCR beta chains were found to be more clonally expanded and to have lower generation probabilities than equally common non-associated chains. Several of the top co-occurrence clusters appeared to be linked to parvovirus B19, influenza, CMV and Epstein-Barr virus, according to a later analysis. Roughly uniform sequencing depth across donors was assumed in presence/absence analyses, although this assumption may not hold. In a later analysis, the rate of TCR association differed among HLA loci, with DRB1 alleles having the most associated TCRs and HLA-C alleles having the fewest. Because the 87-base-pair reads could not distinguish some IMGT-functional V segments, including TRBV6-2 and TRBV6-3, those segments were excluded. In a later analysis, most CMV-associated TCR beta chains were found to appear HLA-restricted, with HLA associations seemingly driven largely by CMV exposure. A cluster of highly shared sequence variants was judged likely to represent a technical artifact of the sequencing pipeline. In a later analysis, some 18,000 TCR beta sequences were associated with specific HLA alleles at a false discovery rate of 0.05. Most TCR sequences were seen in very few donors, while some public TCRs were found in many individuals. A total of 164 TCR beta chains were listed by the study as associated with cytomegalovirus. A further reported finding was that TCR beta sequences accurately predicted the HLA-A and HLA-B alleles for most subjects in the first cohort. In an earlier analysis of 587 of the donors, most TCR beta V segments appeared in productive rearrangements about 87% or about 30% of the time, broadly matching IMGT annotations. CMV serostatus was the only immune exposure information available for the cohort. Compared with the approximately 600-donor mean, donors in an Asian-associated ancestry cluster had fewer N-insertions in productive TCRs, according to a later genetic analysis. Correlated functional status among segregating V segments might be attributable to linkage disequilibrium, but an unknown experimental factor could not be ruled out. An association between a missense DCLRE1C variant and V-gene and J-gene trimming of TCR beta chains was found in a later genetic analysis and replicated in an independent cohort. Because some donors lacked HLA typing at each locus, the association tests relied only on the typed subset. In vitro tests confirmed that three of the cytomegalovirus-associated TCR beta chains recognize cytomegalovirus antigens.

The material sequenced was PBMCs. This chain joins TRBV28 to TRBJ2-1, and perhaps TRBD2 as D gene, on 6 matching bases. This TCR was recovered from a woman between 50 and 59 years old in good health and CMV-seronegative. This receptor carries the CDR3 CASSQATRLIDEQFF. The base sequence is TGTGCCAGCAGTCAAGCGACTAGGTTAATCGATGAGCAGTTCTTC.